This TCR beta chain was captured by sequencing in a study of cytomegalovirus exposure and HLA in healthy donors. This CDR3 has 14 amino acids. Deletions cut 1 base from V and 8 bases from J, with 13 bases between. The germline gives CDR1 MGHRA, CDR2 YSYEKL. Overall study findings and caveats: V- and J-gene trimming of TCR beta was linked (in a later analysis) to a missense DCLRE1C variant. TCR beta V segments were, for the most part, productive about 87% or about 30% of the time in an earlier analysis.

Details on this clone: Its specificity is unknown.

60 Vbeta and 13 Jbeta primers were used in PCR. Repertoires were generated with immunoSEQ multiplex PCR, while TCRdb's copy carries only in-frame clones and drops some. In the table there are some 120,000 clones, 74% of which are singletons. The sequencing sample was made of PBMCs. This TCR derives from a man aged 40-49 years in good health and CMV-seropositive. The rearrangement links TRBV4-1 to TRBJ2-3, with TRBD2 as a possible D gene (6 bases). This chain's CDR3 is CASSQVGARGTQYF. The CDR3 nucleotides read TGCGCCAGCAGCCAAGTAGGGGCGCGGGGTACGCAGTATTTT.